This TCR beta chain was identified during a study of spatial heterogeneity in lung cancer. At the level of the study: Sequence detection consistently recorded a greater number of beta-chain than alpha-chain sequences.

At least ten counts were recorded for this clonotype. Its antigen is still unknown. Each molecule of TCR cDNA was tagged with one unique molecular identifier. MiXCR, applied by TCRdb to the 5' RACE reads, yields one record per CDR3 protein. The sample holds 35,000 to 55,000 distinct CDR3 sequences; roughly an eighth are singletons and the top ten take approximately 60%. Regarding the study as a whole: Ubiquitous expanded tumor TCRs showed up in blood more at resection than follow-up.

Time point noted: sample taken at primary tumor resection. Tumor, nontumor lung or frozen PBMC supplied whole RNA, sequenced without sorting. The CDR3 is 17 amino acids. Trimming shortened V by 5 bases and J by 2 bases, and 19 bases separated the two germline ends. Germline V gene lookup returns CDR1 SEHNR and CDR2 FQNEAQ (reference sequence). This sample comprised PBMCs, obtained at surgery. The chain recombines TRBV7-9 with TRBJ2-1; the D is unclear. The TCR originated in a male donor with early-stage non-small cell lung cancer. The CDR3 protein is CASSPPPADLTYNEQFF. Written as DNA, the CDR3 is TGTGCCAGCAGCCCACCACCGGCCGACCTCACCTACAATGAGCAGTTCTTC. Drawing the rest from reference TRBV7-9 and TRBJ2-1, the complete variable domain is DTGVSQNPRHKITKRGQNVTFRCDPISEHNRLYWYRQTLGQGPEFLTYFQNEAQLEKSRLLSDRFSAERPKGSFSTLEIQRTEQGDSAMYLCASSPPPADLTYNEQFFGPGTRLTVL.